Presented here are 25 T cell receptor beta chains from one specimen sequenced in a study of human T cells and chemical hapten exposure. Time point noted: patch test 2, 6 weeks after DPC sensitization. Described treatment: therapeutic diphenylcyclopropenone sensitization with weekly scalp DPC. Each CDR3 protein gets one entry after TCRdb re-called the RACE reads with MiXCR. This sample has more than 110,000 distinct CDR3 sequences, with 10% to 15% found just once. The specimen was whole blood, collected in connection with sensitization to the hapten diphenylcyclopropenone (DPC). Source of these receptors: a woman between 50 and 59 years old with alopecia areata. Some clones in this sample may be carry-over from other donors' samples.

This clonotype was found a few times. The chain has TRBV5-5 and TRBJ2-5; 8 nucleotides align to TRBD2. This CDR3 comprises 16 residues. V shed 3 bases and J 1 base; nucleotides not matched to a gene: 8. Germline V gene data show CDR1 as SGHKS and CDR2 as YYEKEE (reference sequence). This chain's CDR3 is CASSSHSGAGQETQYF. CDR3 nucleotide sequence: TGTGCCAGCAGCTCCCATAGCGGGGCGGGCCAAGAGACCCAGTACTTC.

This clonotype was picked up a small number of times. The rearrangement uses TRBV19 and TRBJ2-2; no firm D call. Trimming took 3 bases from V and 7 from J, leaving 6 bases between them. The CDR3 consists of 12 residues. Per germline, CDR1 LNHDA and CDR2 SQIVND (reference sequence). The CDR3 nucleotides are TGTGCCAGTAGTATCCGGGTCGGGGAGCTGTTTTTT. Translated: CASSIRVGELFF.

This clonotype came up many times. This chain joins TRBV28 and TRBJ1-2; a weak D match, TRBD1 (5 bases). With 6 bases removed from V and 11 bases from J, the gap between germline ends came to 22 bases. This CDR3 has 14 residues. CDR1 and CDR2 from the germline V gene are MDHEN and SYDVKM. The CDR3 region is CASRPGAVSILYTF. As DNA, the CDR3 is TGTGCCAGCAGGCCCGGGGCAGTCAGTATATTGTACACCTTC.

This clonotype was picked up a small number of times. The CDR3 DNA reads as TGCAGCGTTGGGAGGGTTGGGGGGTCCTACAATGAGCAGTTCTTC. Protein sequence: CSVGRVGGSYNEQFF. V usage is TRBV29-1 and J usage is TRBJ2-1; D is possibly TRBD2 (6 bases). This CDR3 region has 15 residues. Germline-derived CDR1 and CDR2 are SQVTM and ANQGSEA. V gave up 4 bases and J gave up 1 base, with 14 bases separating them.

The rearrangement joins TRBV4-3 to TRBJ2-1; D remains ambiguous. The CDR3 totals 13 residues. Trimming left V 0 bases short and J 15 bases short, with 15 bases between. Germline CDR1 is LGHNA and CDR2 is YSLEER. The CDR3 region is CASSQERAPPPFF. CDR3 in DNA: TGCGCCAGCAGCCAAGAACGAGCTCCGCCGCCGTTCTTC.

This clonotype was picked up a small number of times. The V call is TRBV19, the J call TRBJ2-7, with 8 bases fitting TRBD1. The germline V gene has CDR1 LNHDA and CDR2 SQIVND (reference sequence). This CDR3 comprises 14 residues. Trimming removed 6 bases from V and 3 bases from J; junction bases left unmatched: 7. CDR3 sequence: CASRRTGGNYEQYF. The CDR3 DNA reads TGTGCCAGTAGGAGAACAGGGGGGAACTACGAGCAGTACTTC.

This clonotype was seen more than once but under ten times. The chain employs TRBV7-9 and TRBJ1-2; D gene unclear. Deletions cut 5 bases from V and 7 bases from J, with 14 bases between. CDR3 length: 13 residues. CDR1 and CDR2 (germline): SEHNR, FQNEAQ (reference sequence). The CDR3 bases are TGTGCCAGCAGCCCTACTTCCACGGGTGGCTACACCTTC. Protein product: CASSPTSTGGYTF.

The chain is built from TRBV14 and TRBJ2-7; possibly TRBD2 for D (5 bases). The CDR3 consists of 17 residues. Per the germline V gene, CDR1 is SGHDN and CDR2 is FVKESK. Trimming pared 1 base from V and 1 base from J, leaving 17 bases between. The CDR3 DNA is TGTGCCAGCAGCCAAGTGTCTTTTGCGGGTTCTTCCTACGAGCAGTACTTC. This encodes CASSQVSFAGSSYEQYF.

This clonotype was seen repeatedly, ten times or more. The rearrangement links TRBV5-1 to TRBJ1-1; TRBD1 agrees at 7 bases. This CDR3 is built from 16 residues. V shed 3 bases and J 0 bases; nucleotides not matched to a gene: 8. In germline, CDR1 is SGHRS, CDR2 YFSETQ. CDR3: CASSSAGGRMNTEAFF. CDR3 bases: TGCGCCAGCAGCTCGGCAGGGGGTCGGATGAACACTGAAGCTTTCTTT.

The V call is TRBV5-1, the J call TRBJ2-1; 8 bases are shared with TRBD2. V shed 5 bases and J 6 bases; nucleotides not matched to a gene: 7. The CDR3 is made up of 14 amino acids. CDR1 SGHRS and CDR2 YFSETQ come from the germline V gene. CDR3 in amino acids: CASSRSGSGNEQFF. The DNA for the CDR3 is TGCGCCAGCAGTCGCAGCGGGAGCGGCAATGAGCAGTTCTTC.

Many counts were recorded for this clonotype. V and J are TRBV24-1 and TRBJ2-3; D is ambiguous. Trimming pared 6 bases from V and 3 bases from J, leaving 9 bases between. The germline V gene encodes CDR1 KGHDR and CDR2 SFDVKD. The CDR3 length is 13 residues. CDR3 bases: TGTGCCACCAGTCAGGACGGGACAGATACGCAGTATTTT. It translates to CATSQDGTDTQYF.

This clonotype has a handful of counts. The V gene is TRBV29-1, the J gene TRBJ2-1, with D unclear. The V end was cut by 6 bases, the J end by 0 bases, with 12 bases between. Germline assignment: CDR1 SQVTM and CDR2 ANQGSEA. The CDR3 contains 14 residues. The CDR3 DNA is TGCAGCGTGCCGATAAAAAGCTCCTACAATGAGCAGTTCTTC. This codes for CSVPIKSSYNEQFF.

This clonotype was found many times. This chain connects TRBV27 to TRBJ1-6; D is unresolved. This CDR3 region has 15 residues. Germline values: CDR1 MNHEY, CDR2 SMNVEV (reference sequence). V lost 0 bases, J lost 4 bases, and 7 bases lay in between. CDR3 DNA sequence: TGTGCCAGCAGTTTATCGCACCGGTATAATTCACCCCTCCACTTT. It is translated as CASSLSHRYNSPLHF.

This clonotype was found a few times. In DNA form, the CDR3 reads TGTGCCAGCATTGGGACCGGGACAGCGCACTATGGCTACACCTTC. It is translated as CASIGTGTAHYGYTF. The chain combines TRBV6-2 or TRBV6-3 with TRBJ1-2; TRBD1 matches at 7 bases. V lost 7 bases to trimming and J lost 3 bases; unmatched junction nucleotides: 11. Germline CDR1 is MNHEY and CDR2 is SVGEGT. The CDR3 is made up of 15 amino acids.

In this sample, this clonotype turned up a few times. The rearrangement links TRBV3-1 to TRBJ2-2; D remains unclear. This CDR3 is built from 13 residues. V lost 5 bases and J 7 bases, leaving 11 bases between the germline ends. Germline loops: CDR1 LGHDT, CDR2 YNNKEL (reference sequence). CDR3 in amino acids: CASSNRRDGELFF. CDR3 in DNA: TGTGCCAGCAGCAACCGACGCGACGGGGAGCTGTTTTTT.

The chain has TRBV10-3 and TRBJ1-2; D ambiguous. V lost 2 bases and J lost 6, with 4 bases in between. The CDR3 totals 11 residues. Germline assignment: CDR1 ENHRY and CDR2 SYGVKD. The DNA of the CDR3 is TGTGCCATCAGTGAGGGAAATGGCTACACCTTC. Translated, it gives CAISEGNGYTF.

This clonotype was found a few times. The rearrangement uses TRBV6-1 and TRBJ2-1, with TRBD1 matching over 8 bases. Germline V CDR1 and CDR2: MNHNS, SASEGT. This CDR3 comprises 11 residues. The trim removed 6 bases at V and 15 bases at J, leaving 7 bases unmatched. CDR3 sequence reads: CASRGTGWGFF. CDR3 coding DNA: TGTGCCAGCAGGGGGACAGGCTGGGGGTTCTTC.

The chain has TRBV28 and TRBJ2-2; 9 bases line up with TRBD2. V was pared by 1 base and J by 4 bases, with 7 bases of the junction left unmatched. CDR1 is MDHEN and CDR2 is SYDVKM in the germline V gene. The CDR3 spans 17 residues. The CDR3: CASSLSLLAGRTGELFF. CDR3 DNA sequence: TGTGCCAGCAGTTTATCTCTGCTAGCGGGACGCACCGGGGAGCTGTTTTTT.

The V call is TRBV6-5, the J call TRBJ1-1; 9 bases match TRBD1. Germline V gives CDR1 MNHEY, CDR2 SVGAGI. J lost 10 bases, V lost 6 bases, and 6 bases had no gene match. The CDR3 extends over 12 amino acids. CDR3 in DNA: TGTGCCAGCAGAAACAGGGGGCGCGGAGCTTTCTTT. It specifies CASRNRGRGAFF.

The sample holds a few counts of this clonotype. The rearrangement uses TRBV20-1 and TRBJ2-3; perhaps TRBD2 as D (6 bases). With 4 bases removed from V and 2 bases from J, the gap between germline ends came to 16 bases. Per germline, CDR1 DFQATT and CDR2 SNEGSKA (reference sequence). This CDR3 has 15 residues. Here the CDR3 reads CSATLVGLNTDTQYF. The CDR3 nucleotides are TGCAGTGCTACCCTCGTGGGACTTAACACAGATACGCAGTATTTT.

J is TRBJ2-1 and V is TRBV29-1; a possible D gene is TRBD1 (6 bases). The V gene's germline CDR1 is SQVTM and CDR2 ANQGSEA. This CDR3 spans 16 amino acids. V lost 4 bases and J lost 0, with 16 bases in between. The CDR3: CSVAPGQKSSYNEQFF. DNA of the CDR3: TGCAGCGTTGCACCGGGACAAAAAAGCTCCTACAATGAGCAGTTCTTC.

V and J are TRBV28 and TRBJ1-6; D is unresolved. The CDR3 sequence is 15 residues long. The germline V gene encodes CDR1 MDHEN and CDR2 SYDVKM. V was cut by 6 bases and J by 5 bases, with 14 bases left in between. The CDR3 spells CASSSGSYNNSPLHF. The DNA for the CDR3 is TGTGCCAGCAGCTCCGGGTCGTACAATAATTCACCCCTCCACTTT.

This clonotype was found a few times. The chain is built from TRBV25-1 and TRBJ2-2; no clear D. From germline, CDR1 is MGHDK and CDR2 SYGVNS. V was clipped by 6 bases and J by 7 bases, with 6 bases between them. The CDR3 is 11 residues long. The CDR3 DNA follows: TGTGCCAGCAGGGATAGCGGGGAGCTGTTTTTT. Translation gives CASRDSGELFF.

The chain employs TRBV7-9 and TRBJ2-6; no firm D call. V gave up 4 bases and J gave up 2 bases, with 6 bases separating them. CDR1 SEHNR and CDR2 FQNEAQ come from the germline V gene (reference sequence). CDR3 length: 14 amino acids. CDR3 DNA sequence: TGTGCCAGCAGCTACCCCCCTGGGGCCAACGTCCTGACTTTC. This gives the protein CASSYPPGANVLTF.

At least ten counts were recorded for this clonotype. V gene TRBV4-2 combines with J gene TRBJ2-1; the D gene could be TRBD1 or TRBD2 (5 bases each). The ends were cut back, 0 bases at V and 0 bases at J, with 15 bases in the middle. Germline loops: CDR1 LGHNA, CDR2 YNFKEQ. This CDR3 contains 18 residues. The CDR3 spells CASSQDPPGASSYNEQFF. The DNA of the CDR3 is TGTGCCAGCAGCCAAGATCCACCCGGGGCCAGCTCCTACAATGAGCAGTTCTTC.